Listed below are T cell receptor beta chains from one sample, sequenced in a study of cytomegalovirus exposure and HLA in healthy donors. TCRdb's table, derived via immunoSEQ multiplex PCR, lists solely in-frame clones and lacks some. This table holds some 150,000 clones, 80% to 95% found once. Sequenced: PBMCs. These receptors all stem from a man in his late teens or twenties in good health and CMV-seronegative. The conserved cysteine and the conserved F or W are not part of the CDR3 here. Fields, in order: V gene, CDR3 protein.

v_gene: TRBV4-3
CDR3aa: ASSREIGGANTGELF

v_gene: TRBV5-4
CDR3aa: ASSQADRENSPLH

v_gene: TRBV5-1
CDR3aa: ASSTGQSNTEAF

v_gene: TRBV6-6
CDR3aa: ASSYRQGGNNQPQH

v_gene: TRBV11-2
CDR3aa: ASSFGLAGGYEQF

v_gene: TRBV27
CDR3aa: ASSPPGTGFMGPSSYEQY

v_gene: TRBV5-6
CDR3aa: ASSLYSGGTEAF

v_gene: TRBV9
CDR3aa: ASSVGTSGVQETQY

v_gene: TRBV4-1
CDR3aa: ASSQGEPRETQY

v_gene: TRBV27
CDR3aa: ASSLLAGGQETQY

v_gene: TRBV9
CDR3aa: ASSVTGADRETQY

v_gene: TRBV11-3
CDR3aa: ASSLSSYNEQF

v_gene: TRBV11-2
CDR3aa: ASSPGQGEAF

v_gene: TRBV19
CDR3aa: ASSIDSGGGQPQH

v_gene: TRBV30
CDR3aa: AWSVLREGGYT

v_gene: TRBV9
CDR3aa: ASSATGAYNEQF

v_gene: TRBV30
CDR3aa: AWSDGTASPHYGYT

v_gene: TRBV27
CDR3aa: ASSGQGTNEKLF

v_gene: TRBV19
CDR3aa: ASSIAVDRYTQY

v_gene: TRBV30
CDR3aa: AWSHREKLF

v_gene: TRBV6-6
CDR3aa: ASSLGLAGGTDTQY

v_gene: TRBV5-6
CDR3aa: ASSLWRYSNQPQH